This T cell receptor (beta chain) was documented in a study of post-analysis software for immune sequencing data. Turning to this clonotype: The target antigen is unknown.

The TCR beta cDNA libraries carried unique molecular identifiers. Some 500,000 cDNA molecules were recovered from an input of about 1 to 10 million T cells. TCRdb processed the PCR reads anew with MiXCR; each CDR3 protein has one entry. The sample lists hundreds of thousands of distinct CDR3 sequences, 55% to 70% seen once, with about 10% in the top ten. J lost 7 bases, V lost 2 bases, and 10 bases had no gene match. Germline assignment: CDR1 SGHTA and CDR2 FQGNSA. The CDR3 consists of 15 residues. Findings and caveats of the study: By F measure, strong co-clustering occurred among samples prepared in the same batch. Multiple sclerosis patients showed significantly lower normalized Chao1 diversity than controls did. Included in a set of five TRBV segments more frequent in patients than controls were TRBV5-6, TRBV5-1 and TRBV20-1.

This TCR derives from a girl aged 2 to 9 with multiple sclerosis. The sample was blood. The gene calls are TRBV7-2 and TRBJ1-2; 7 bases are shared with TRBD1. In nucleotides, the CDR3 is TGTGCCAGCAGCTTATACCCCGTAGGGGGCATTGGCTACACCTTC. This translates into CASSLYPVGGIGYTF. Combining the CDR3 with reference TRBV7-2 and TRBJ1-2 gives the whole variable domain GAGVSQSPSNKVTEKGKDVELRCDPISGHTALYWYRQSLGQGLEFLIYFQGNSAPDKSGLPSDRFSAERTGGSVSTLTIQRTQQEDSAVYLCASSLYPVGGIGYTFGSGTRLTVV.